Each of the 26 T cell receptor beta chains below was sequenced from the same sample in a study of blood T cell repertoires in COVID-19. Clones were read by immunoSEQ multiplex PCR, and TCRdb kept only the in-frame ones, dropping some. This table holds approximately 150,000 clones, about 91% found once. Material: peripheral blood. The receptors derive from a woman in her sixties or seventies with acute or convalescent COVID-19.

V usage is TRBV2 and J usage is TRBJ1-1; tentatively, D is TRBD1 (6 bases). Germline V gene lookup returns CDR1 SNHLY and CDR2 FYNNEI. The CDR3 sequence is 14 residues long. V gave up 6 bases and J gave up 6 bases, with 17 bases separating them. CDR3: CASRPDQGIAEAFF. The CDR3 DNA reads TGTGCCAGCAGGCCCGACCAGGGGATCGCTGAAGCTTTCTTT.

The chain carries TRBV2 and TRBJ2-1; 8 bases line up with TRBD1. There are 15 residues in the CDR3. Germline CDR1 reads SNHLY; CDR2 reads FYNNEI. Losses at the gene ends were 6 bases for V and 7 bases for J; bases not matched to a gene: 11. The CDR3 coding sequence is TGTGCCAGCAGCGGCGCAGGGGGCTTGGGGAATGAGCAGTTCTTC. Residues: CASSGAGGLGNEQFF.

The CDR3 region is CASSPPTLGRGTEAFF. CDR3 DNA: TGTGCCAGCAGCCCACCGACCCTGGGGAGAGGAACTGAAGCTTTCTTT. V gene TRBV5-4 combines with J gene TRBJ1-1; no clear D. CDR1 SGHNT and CDR2 YYREEE come from the germline V gene (reference sequence). The CDR3 spans 16 residues. Trimming removed 4 bases at V and 5 bases at J, with 21 bases between.

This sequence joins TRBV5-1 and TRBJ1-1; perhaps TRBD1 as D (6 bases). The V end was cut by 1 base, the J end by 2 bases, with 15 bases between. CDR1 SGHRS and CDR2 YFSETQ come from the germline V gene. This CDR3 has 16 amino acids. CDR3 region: CASSLTPGAPNTEAFF. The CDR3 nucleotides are TGCGCCAGCAGCTTGACCCCAGGGGCCCCCAACACTGAAGCTTTCTTT.

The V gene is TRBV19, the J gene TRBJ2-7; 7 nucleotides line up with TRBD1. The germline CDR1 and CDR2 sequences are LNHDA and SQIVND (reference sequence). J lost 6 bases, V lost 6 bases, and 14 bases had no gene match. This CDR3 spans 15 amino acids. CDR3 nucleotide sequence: TGTGCCAGTAGCCAAGGGGGCGATTATGTGACCGAGCAGTACTTC. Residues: CASSQGGDYVTEQYF.

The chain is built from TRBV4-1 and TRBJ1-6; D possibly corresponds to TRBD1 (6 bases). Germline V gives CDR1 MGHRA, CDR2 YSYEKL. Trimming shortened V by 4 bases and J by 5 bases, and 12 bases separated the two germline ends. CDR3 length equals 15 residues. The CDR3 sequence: CASSPGTNNNSPLHF. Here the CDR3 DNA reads TGCGCCAGCAGCCCGGGGACAAATAATAATTCACCCCTCCACTTT.

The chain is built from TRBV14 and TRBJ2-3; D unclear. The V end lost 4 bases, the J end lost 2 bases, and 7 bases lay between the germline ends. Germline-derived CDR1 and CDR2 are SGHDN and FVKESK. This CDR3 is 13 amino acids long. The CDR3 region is CASSPRATDTQYF. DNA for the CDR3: TGTGCCAGCAGCCCAAGAGCCACAGATACGCAGTATTTT.

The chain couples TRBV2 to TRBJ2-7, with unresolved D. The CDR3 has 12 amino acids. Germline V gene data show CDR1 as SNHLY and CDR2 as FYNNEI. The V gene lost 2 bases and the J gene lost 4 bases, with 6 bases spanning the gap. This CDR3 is CASSETGYEQYF. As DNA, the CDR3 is TGTGCCAGCAGTGAAACGGGTTACGAGCAGTACTTC.

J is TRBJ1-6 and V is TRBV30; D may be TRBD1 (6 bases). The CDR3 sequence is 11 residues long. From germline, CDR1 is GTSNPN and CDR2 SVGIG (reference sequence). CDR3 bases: TGTGCTCTCGGGGGGGGCTTTCCCCTCCACTTT. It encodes CALGGGFPLHF.

The CDR3 sequence: CASSLGFFRTGGNSPLHF. In nucleotides, the CDR3 is TGTGCCAGCAGCTTAGGGTTCTTCCGGACAGGGGGAAATTCACCCCTCCACTTT. The rearrangement joins TRBV11-2 to TRBJ1-6; 10 bases agree with TRBD1. There are 18 residues in the CDR3. V shed 1 base, J shed 7 bases, and the junction held 10 bases outside the gene matches. Looked up from germline, CDR1 is SGHAT and CDR2 is FQNNGV. Full variable domain (outside the CDR3, taken from reference TRBV11-2 and TRBJ1-6): EAGVAQSPRYKIIEKRQSVAFWCNPISGHATLYWYQQILGQGPKLLIQFQNNGVVDDSQLPKDRFSAERLKGVDSTLKIQPAKLEDSAVYLCASSLGFFRTGGNSPLHFGNGTRLTVT.

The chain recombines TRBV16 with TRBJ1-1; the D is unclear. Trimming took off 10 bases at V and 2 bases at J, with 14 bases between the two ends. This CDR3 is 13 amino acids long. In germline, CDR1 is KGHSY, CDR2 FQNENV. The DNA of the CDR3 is TGTGCCACAGCGTCGGGGAGCAACACTGAAGCTTTCTTT. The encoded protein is CATASGSNTEAFF. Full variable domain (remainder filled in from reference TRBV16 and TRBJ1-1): GEEVAQTPKHLVRGEGQKAKLYCAPIKGHSYVFWYQQVLKNEFKFLISFQNENVFDETGMPKERFSAKCLPNSPCSLEIQATKLEDSAVYFCATASGSNTEAFFGQGTRLTVV.

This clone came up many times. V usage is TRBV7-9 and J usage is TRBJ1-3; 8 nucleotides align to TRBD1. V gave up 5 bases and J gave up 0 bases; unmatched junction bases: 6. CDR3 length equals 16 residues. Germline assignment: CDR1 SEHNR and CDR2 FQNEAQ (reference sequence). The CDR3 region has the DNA TGTGCCAGCAGCCCCGGACAGGGCGTCTCTGGAAACACCATATATTTT. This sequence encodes CASSPGQGVSGNTIYF. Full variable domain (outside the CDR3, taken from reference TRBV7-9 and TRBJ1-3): DTGVSQNPRHKITKRGQNVTFRCDPISEHNRLYWYRQTLGQGPEFLTYFQNEAQLEKSRLLSDRFSAERPKGSFSTLEIQRTEQGDSAMYLCASSPGQGVSGNTIYFGEGSWLTVV.

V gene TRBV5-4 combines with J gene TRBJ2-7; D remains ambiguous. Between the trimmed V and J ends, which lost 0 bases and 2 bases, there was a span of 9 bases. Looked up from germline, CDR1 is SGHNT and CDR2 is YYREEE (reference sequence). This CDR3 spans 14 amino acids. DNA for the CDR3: TGTGCCAGCAGCTTGGACATAATGACCTACGAGCAGTACTTC. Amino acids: CASSLDIMTYEQYF. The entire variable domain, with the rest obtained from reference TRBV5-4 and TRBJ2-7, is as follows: ETGVTQSPTHLIKTRGQQVTLRCSSQSGHNTVSWYQQALGQGPQFIFQYYREEENGRGNFPPRFSGLQFPNYSSELNVNALELDDSALYLCASSLDIMTYEQYFGPGTRLTVT.

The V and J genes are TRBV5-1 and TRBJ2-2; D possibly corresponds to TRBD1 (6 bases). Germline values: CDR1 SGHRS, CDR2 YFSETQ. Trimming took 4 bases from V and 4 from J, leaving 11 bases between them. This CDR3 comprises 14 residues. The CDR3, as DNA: TGCGCCAGCAGCGTTGACAGGCCCACCGGGGAGCTGTTTTTT. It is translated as CASSVDRPTGELFF.

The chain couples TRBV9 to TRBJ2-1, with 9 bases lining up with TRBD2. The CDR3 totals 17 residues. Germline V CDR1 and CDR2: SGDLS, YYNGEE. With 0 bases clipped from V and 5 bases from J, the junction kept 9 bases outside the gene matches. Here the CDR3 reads CASSVEGGGAPNNEQFF. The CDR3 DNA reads TGTGCCAGCAGCGTAGAGGGCGGGGGGGCTCCCAACAATGAGCAGTTCTTC.

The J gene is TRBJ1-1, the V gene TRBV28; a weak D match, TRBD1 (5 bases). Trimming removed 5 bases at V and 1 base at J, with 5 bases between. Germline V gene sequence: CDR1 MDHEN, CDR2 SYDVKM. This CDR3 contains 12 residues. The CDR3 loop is CASSTGNTEAFF. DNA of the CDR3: TGTGCCAGCAGTACAGGGAACACTGAAGCTTTCTTT.

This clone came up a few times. CDR3 DNA sequence: TGTGCCAGCAGCTTAGGCGTCAGGGGGCATCAAGATACGCAGTATTTT. Amino acid sequence: CASSLGVRGHQDTQYF. The rearrangement links TRBV7-3 to TRBJ2-3, with 8 bases fitting TRBD1. CDR1 SGHTA and CDR2 FQGTGA come from the germline V gene. With V trimmed by 2 bases and J by 5 bases, 9 bases remained unmatched. The CDR3 consists of 16 residues.

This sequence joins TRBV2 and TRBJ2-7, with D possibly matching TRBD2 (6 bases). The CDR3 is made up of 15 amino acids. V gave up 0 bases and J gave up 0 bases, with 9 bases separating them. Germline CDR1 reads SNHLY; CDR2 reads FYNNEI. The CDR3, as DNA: TGTGCCAGCAGTGAAGCGGGGGGTTCCTCCTACGAGCAGTACTTC. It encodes CASSEAGGSSYEQYF.

In DNA, the CDR3 is TGCGCCAGCAGCTTGTCGGGACAGGGTGGCACTGAAGCTTTCTTT. It yields the protein CASSLSGQGGTEAFF. The chain couples TRBV5-1 to TRBJ1-1, with TRBD1 matching over 9 bases. The CDR3 runs to 15 residues. With 1 base clipped from V and 4 bases from J, the junction kept 5 bases outside the gene matches. Germline CDR1 and CDR2: SGHRS and YFSETQ.

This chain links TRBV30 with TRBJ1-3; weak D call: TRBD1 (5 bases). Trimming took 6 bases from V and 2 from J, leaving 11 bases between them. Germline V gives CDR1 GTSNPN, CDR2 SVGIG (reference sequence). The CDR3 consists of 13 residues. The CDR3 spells CACGTGAGNTIYF. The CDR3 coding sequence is TGTGCCTGTGGGACGGGAGCTGGAAACACCATATATTTT.

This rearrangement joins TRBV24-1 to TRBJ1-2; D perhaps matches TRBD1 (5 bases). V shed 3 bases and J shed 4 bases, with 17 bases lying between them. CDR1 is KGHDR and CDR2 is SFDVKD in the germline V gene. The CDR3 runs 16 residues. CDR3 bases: TGTGCCACCAGTGATAGGAGTAGGGGTGATCGCTATGGCTACACCTTC. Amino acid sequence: CATSDRSRGDRYGYTF.

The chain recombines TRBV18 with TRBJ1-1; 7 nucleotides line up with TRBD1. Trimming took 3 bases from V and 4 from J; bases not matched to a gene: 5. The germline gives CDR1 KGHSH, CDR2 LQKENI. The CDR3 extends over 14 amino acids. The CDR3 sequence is CASSPGTGVTEAFF. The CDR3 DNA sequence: TGTGCCAGCTCACCGGGCACAGGGGTCACTGAAGCTTTCTTT.

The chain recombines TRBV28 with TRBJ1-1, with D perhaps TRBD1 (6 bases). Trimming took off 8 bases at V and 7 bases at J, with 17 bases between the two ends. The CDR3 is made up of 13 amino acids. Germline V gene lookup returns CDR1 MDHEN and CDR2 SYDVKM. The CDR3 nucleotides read TGTGCCAGCGGTCGGGGGGACACCTATGAAGCTTTCTTT. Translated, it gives CASGRGDTYEAFF.

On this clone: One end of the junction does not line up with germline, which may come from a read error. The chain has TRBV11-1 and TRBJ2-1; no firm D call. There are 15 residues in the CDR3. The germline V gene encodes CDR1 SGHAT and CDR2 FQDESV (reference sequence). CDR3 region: CASSLAESSYNEQFF. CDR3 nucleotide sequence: TGTGCCAGCAGTTTAGCCGAGAGCTCCTACAATGAGCAGTTCTTC.

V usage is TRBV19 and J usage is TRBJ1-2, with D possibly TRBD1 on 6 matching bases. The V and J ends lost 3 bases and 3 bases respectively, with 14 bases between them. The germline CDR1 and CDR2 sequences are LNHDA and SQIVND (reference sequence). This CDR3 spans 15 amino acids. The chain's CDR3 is CASSIVGARYYGYTF. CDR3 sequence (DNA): TGTGCCAGTAGTATTGTGGGGGCGCGGTACTATGGCTACACCTTC.

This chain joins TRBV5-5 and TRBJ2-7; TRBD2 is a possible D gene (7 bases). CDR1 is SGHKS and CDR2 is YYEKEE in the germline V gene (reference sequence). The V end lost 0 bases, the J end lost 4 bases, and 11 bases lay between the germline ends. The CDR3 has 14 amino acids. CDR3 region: CASSLVGGEYEQYF. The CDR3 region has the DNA TGTGCCAGCAGCTTGGTAGGGGGGGAATACGAGCAGTACTTC. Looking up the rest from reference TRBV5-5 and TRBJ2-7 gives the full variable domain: DAGVTQSPTHLIKTRGQQVTLRCSPISGHKSVSWYQQVLGQGPQFIFQYYEKEERGRGNFPDRFSARQFPNYSSELNVNALLLGDSALYLCASSLVGGEYEQYFGPGTRLTVT.